One and the same sample provided the 12 T cell receptor beta chains below, sequenced in a study of blood T cell repertoires in COVID-19. Clones were sequenced by immunoSEQ multiplex PCR, and TCRdb holds only the in-frame ones, with some missing. The sample has about 190,000 clones; around 87% are singletons. The sequencing input was peripheral blood. These receptor sequences come from a man aged 50 to 59 with acute or convalescent COVID-19.

The CDR3, as DNA: TGTGCCAGCAGTGGGTCCCCCCTAGCGGGGGTGACTCAAGAGACCCAGTACTTC. Encoded protein: CASSGSPLAGVTQETQYF. The rearrangement joins TRBV2 to TRBJ2-5; 10 bases align to TRBD2. The CDR3 spans 18 residues. Per the germline V gene, CDR1 is SNHLY and CDR2 is FYNNEI. V lost 4 bases, J lost 2 bases, and 13 bases stayed unmatched.

The V and J genes are TRBV6-4 and TRBJ1-5, with D unresolved. This CDR3 is 13 amino acids long. Per germline, CDR1 MRHNA and CDR2 SNTAGT. Between the trimmed V and J ends, which lost 5 bases and 9 bases, there was a span of 14 bases. CDR3 nucleotides: TGTGCCAGCAGTAATTCTCTGTGGGCGCCCCAGCATTTT. The encoded protein is CASSNSLWAPQHF.

The V call is TRBV19, the J call TRBJ1-1; D is perhaps TRBD1 (5 bases). Germline loops: CDR1 LNHDA, CDR2 SQIVND (reference sequence). The CDR3 is 14 amino acids. V was pared by 5 bases and J by 5 bases, with 15 bases between. The CDR3 DNA reads TGTGCCAGTAGTCCGGCGACGGGGGTAACTGAAGCTTTCTTT. Translating gives CASSPATGVTEAFF.

This clone was seen only a few times. The sample holds other DNA sequences that translate to the same CDR3. The chain joins TRBV20-1 to TRBJ2-7, with D possibly matching TRBD2 (5 bases). In germline, CDR1 is DFQATT, CDR2 SNEGSKA (reference sequence). Trimming took 3 bases from V and 7 from J, leaving 10 bases between them. The CDR3 sequence is 11 residues long. The CDR3: CSASSGFEQYV. The CDR3 DNA sequence: TGCAGTGCTAGTTCGGGGTTTGAGCAGTACGTC.

The genes are TRBV2 and TRBJ1-4, with 10 bases aligning to TRBD1. With 4 bases clipped from V and 3 bases from J, the junction kept 5 bases outside the gene matches. CDR1 is SNHLY, CDR2 FYNNEI, per germline. This CDR3 contains 16 residues. In DNA, the CDR3 is TGTGCCAGCAGTGGATTGGGGACAGGGGCTAATGAAAAACTGTTTTTT. It is translated as CASSGLGTGANEKLFF.

The rearrangement uses TRBV27 and TRBJ2-2, with a possible D match to TRBD1 (5 bases). The CDR3 runs 17 residues. V lost 2 bases and J lost 4, with 17 bases in between. Germline-derived CDR1 and CDR2 are MNHEY and SMNVEV (reference sequence). CDR3 sequence reads: CASSLKPLSQGTGELFF. The CDR3 nucleotides are TGTGCCAGCAGTTTAAAGCCCCTCTCTCAGGGCACCGGGGAGCTGTTTTTT.

The CDR3: CASSYGTGSIGELFF. CDR3 coding DNA: TGTGCCAGCAGTTACGGGACAGGGTCTATCGGGGAGCTGTTTTTT. The chain employs TRBV6-5 and TRBJ2-2; 9 nucleotides line up with TRBD1. With V trimmed by 2 bases and J by 7 bases, 5 bases remained unmatched. The CDR3 extends over 15 amino acids. Per the germline V gene, CDR1 is MNHEY and CDR2 is SVGAGI.

The V call is TRBV13, the J call TRBJ2-2; 9 nucleotides align to TRBD1. This CDR3 has 16 residues. The V gene end was trimmed by 2 bases and the J gene end by 4 bases; junction bases not matched to a gene: 5. From germline, CDR1 is PRHDT and CDR2 FYEKMQ (reference sequence). CDR3 coding DNA: TGTGCCAGCAGCTTACTACAGGGGGCTAGCACCGGGGAGCTGTTTTTT. This translates into CASSLLQGASTGELFF.

This clone was found a few times. The V call is TRBV14, the J call TRBJ2-5; TRBD2 matches at 8 bases. The CDR3 is made up of 18 amino acids. Germline CDR1 reads SGHDN; CDR2 reads FVKESK. Trimming at V came to 3 bases and at J to 4 bases, leaving 16 bases not matched to a gene. DNA for the CDR3: TGTGCCAGCAGCCAGGGCTCCCTGAGACCGCTAGCGGGAGAGACCCAGTACTTC. This sequence encodes CASSQGSLRPLAGETQYF.

The V and J genes are TRBV3-1 (or the pseudogene TRBV3-2) and TRBJ2-4, with 12 bases lining up with TRBD2. The V gene's germline CDR1 is LGHDT and CDR2 YNNKEL (reference sequence). V trimming: 1 base; J trimming: 8 bases; junction bases outside the gene matches: 9. The CDR3 covers 17 residues. Written as DNA, the CDR3 is TGTGCCAGCAGCCAAGTCCGACTAGCGGGAGTACGCGACATTCAGTACTTC. This sequence encodes CASSQVRLAGVRDIQYF.

V gene TRBV24-1 combines with J gene TRBJ2-1, with D possibly TRBD1 on 6 matching bases. From germline, CDR1 is KGHDR and CDR2 SFDVKD. Trimming took 7 bases from V and 3 from J, leaving 15 bases between them. This CDR3 region has 15 residues. CDR3 DNA sequence: TGTGCCACCAGCGAAGTTGGGGGCCACTACAATGAGCAGTTCTTC. Its protein is CATSEVGGHYNEQFF.

The chain is built from TRBV7-2 and TRBJ1-1, with D perhaps TRBD1 (6 bases). V lost 1 base and J lost 4, with 10 bases in between. The CDR3 sequence is 14 residues long. Germline loops: CDR1 SGHTA, CDR2 FQGNSA. CDR3 sequence: CASSLEGGGTEAFF. The CDR3 nucleotides read TGTGCCAGCAGCTTAGAGGGAGGGGGCACTGAAGCTTTCTTT.